Listed here are 2 T cell receptor beta chains from one sample, sequenced in a study of blood T cell repertoires in COVID-19. Clones were sequenced by immunoSEQ multiplex PCR, and TCRdb holds only the in-frame ones, with some missing. This table holds 30,000 or so clones, around 87% found once. Sequencing was done on a sample of peripheral blood. The receptors derive from a man in his 60s with active COVID-19.

This chain uses TRBV19 with TRBJ2-2; D ambiguous. V shed 7 bases and J shed 1 base, with 10 bases lying between them. Per the germline V gene, CDR1 is LNHDA and CDR2 is SQIVND (reference sequence). This CDR3 contains 14 residues. This CDR3 is CASNWAGNTGELFF. Written as DNA, the CDR3 is TGTGCCAGTAATTGGGCAGGGAACACCGGGGAGCTGTTTTTT.

The CDR3 sequence: CASSEQGGTNEKLFF. CDR3 sequence (DNA): TGTGCCAGCAGTGAACAGGGGGGAACTAATGAAAAACTGTTTTTT. The V call is TRBV2, the J call TRBJ1-4; 7 bases map to TRBD1. The CDR3 is 15 residues long. J was trimmed by 1 base and V by 2 bases; bases with no gene match: 1. Germline V CDR1 and CDR2: SNHLY, FYNNEI. The full variable domain, rest sourced from reference TRBV2 and TRBJ1-4, is EPEVTQTPSHQVTQMGQEVILRCVPISNHLYFYWYRQILGQKVEFLVSFYNNEISEKSEIFDDQFSVERPDGSNFTLKIRSTKLEDSAMYFCASSEQGGTNEKLFFGSGTQLSVL.